A single sample gave rise to the 16 T cell receptor beta chains below, sequenced in a study of beta chain features in type 1 diabetes. TCRB transcripts that were expressed got sequenced, as all of the isolated RNA had been reverse transcribed. Repertoires were generated with immunoSEQ multiplex PCR, while TCRdb's copy carries only in-frame clones and drops some. The table lists 450,000 or so clones, about 10% of them singletons. The sample consisted of naive CD4+ T cells from blood. These receptors came from a woman younger than 30 in good health.

The rearrangement uses TRBV6-5 and TRBJ2-1; TRBD2 aligns across 13 bases. Per germline, CDR1 MNHEY and CDR2 SVGAGI. V was pared by 6 bases and J by 9 bases, with 8 bases of the junction left unmatched. The CDR3 extends over 15 amino acids. CDR3 nucleotide sequence: TGTGCCAGCAGCCCGACTAGCGGGAGGTGGGGTGAGCAGTTCTTC. This codes for CASSPTSGRWGEQFF.

A few counts support this clone. The chain uses TRBV10-3 and TRBJ2-5, with D possibly TRBD2 on 6 matching bases. Trimming pared 4 bases from V and 1 base from J, leaving 10 bases between. The germline CDR1 and CDR2 sequences are ENHRY and SYGVKD. The CDR3 is made up of 14 amino acids. CDR3 sequence (DNA): TGTGCCATCAGTGGTCGGGAGACCCAAGAGACCCAGTACTTC. It is translated as CAISGRETQETQYF.

The chain is built from TRBV7-9 and TRBJ2-3, with 7 bases lining up with TRBD2. CDR1 is SEHNR and CDR2 is FQNEAQ in the germline V gene (reference sequence). V was clipped by 6 bases and J by 5 bases; unmatched bases: 14. The CDR3 has 16 amino acids. Here the CDR3 DNA reads TGTGCCAGCAGTCCTAAGATCTACTGGGGGGGAGATACGCAGTATTTT. It translates to CASSPKIYWGGDTQYF.

Only a few counts were recorded for this clone. V gene TRBV25-1 combines with J gene TRBJ2-1, with D maybe TRBD2 (5 bases). The CDR3 is 15 residues long. Trimming removed 3 bases at V and 6 bases at J, with 15 bases between. The germline gives CDR1 MGHDK, CDR2 SYGVNS. CDR3 in amino acids: CASSEGPPGVNEQFF. CDR3 DNA sequence: TGTGCCAGCAGTGAGGGCCCACCCGGGGTCAATGAGCAGTTCTTC.

The chain joins TRBV5-1 to TRBJ2-1; D ambiguous. Looked up from germline, CDR1 is SGHRS and CDR2 is YFSETQ. The V end lost 6 bases, the J end lost 6 bases, and 16 bases lay between the germline ends. This CDR3 has 14 residues. CDR3 amino acids: CASTGRSETNEQFF. CDR3 nucleotides: TGCGCCAGCACCGGACGGTCAGAGACCAATGAGCAGTTCTTC.

This clone was counted a few times. The chain carries TRBV27 and TRBJ2-7; D is possibly TRBD1 (6 bases). This CDR3 comprises 13 residues. Germline CDR1 is MNHEY and CDR2 is SMNVEV (reference sequence). With 3 bases removed from V and 2 bases from J, the gap between germline ends came to 8 bases. CDR3 amino acids: CASSFDRTYEQYF. The CDR3, as DNA: TGTGCCAGCAGTTTCGACAGGACCTACGAGCAGTACTTC.

The CDR3 is CASSYNEQFF. CDR3 in DNA: TGTGCCAGCTCCTACAATGAGCAGTTCTTC. V is TRBV18 and J is TRBJ2-1, with unresolved D. The V end was cut by 6 bases, the J end by 3 bases, with 0 bases between. This CDR3 comprises 10 residues. Looked up from germline, CDR1 is KGHSH and CDR2 is LQKENI.

Worth noting for this clone: This clone may be a read error of a much larger clone one base away. The V gene is TRBV11-1, the J gene TRBJ2-7; D gene unclear. The V gene lost 1 base and the J gene lost 4 bases, with 5 bases spanning the gap. The CDR3 is 12 residues long. Germline loops: CDR1 SGHAT, CDR2 FQDESV (reference sequence). CDR3 protein: CASSLGRYEQYF. Here the CDR3 DNA reads TGTGCCAGCAGCTTAGGCAGATACGAGCAGTACTTC.

The chain has TRBV6-5 and TRBJ1-1; a possible D gene is TRBD1 (5 bases). Trimming took off 6 bases at V and 1 base at J, with 15 bases between the two ends. The germline CDR1 and CDR2 sequences are MNHEY and SVGAGI. CDR3 length: 15 amino acids. The CDR3 DNA follows: TGTGCCAGCAGCTCGGGGGTATTCAGGAACACTGAAGCTTTCTTT. It specifies CASSSGVFRNTEAFF.

The chain uses TRBV4-3 and TRBJ1-1; no definite D call. The CDR3 extends over 13 amino acids. V was pared by 0 bases and J by 4 bases, with 6 bases between. Germline CDR1 LGHNA, CDR2 YSLEER. CDR3 amino acids: CASSQDVRTEAFF. In DNA, the CDR3 is TGCGCCAGCAGCCAAGATGTACGCACTGAAGCTTTCTTT.

This chain connects TRBV14 to TRBJ2-1; weak D call: TRBD1 (5 bases). CDR3 length equals 14 residues. Trimming stripped 3 bases from V and 5 bases from J, with 11 bases between. Per the germline V gene, CDR1 is SGHDN and CDR2 is FVKESK. Here the CDR3 DNA reads TGTGCCAGCAGCCATTGGGGCAGGCACAATGAGCAGTTCTTC. Protein sequence: CASSHWGRHNEQFF.

The V call is TRBV7-3, the J call TRBJ2-4, with D tentatively TRBD1 or TRBD2 (5 bases each). CDR3 size: 13 residues. Germline CDR1 reads SGHTA; CDR2 reads FQGTGA. With 5 bases removed from V and 7 bases from J, the gap between germline ends came to 12 bases. The chain's CDR3 is CASSLGLANIQYF. CDR3 sequence (DNA): TGTGCCAGCAGCCTGGGGCTAGCTAACATTCAGTACTTC.

This chain joins TRBV29-1 and TRBJ1-2, with a possible D match to TRBD1 (5 bases). The CDR3 has 13 amino acids. CDR1 SQVTM and CDR2 ANQGSEA come from the germline V gene. Trimming pared 0 bases from V and 4 bases from J, leaving 9 bases between. CDR3 sequence (DNA): TGCAGCGTTGAAGATCAAGGGGTCTATGGCTACACCTTC. Translated: CSVEDQGVYGYTF.

Only a few counts were recorded for this clone. The V gene is TRBV4-2, the J gene TRBJ2-2; 8 nucleotides match TRBD1. In germline, CDR1 is LGHNA, CDR2 YNFKEQ. J gave up 5 bases and V 5 bases, and 7 bases lay outside the gene matches. The CDR3 consists of 15 residues. In nucleotides, the CDR3 is TGTGCCAGCAGCGTCCGCAGGGGGCAAACCGGGGAGCTGTTTTTT. It yields the protein CASSVRRGQTGELFF.

This clone turned up a few times. The chain joins TRBV7-2 to TRBJ2-7; possibly TRBD1 for D (6 bases). Germline V gene data show CDR1 as SGHTA and CDR2 as FQGNSA. V dropped 6 bases and J dropped 2 bases, with 14 bases sitting between them. CDR3 length: 14 residues. CDR3 loop: CASRAQGSAYEQYF. The CDR3 region has the DNA TGTGCCAGCAGGGCGCAGGGGTCCGCCTACGAGCAGTACTTC.

This clone was observed a few times. This chain joins TRBV5-4 and TRBJ2-5; 9 nucleotides match TRBD1. Germline CDR1 SGHNT, CDR2 YYREEE (reference sequence). V shed 6 bases and J 5 bases; nucleotides not matched to a gene: 14. This CDR3 is built from 16 residues. The CDR3 region has the DNA TGTGCCAGCACCGTTGAGGCGCGTGGGACAGGGGAGACCCAGTACTTC. This codes for CASTVEARGTGETQYF.